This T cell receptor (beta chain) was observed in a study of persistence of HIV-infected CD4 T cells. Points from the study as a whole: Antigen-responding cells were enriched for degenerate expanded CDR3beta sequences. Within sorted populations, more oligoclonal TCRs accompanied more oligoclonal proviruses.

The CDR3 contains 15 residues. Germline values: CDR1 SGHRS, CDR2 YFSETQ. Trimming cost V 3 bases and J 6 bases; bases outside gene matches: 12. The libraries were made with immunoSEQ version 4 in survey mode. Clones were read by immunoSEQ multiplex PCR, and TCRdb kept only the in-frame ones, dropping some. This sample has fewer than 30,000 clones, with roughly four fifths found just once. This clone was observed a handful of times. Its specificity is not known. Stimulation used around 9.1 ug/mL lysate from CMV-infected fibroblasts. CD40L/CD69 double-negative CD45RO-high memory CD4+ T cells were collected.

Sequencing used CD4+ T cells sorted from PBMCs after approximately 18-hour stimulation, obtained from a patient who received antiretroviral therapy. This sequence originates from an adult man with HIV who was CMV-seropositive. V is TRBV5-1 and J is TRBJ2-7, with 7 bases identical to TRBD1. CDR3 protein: CASSSATGSSFEQYF. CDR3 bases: TGCGCCAGCAGCTCGGCGACAGGGAGTAGTTTCGAGCAGTACTTC.